This note documents a single TCR beta chain sequence. The antigen remains unidentified. The sample originates from a study of cytomegalovirus exposure and HLA in healthy donors. The CDR3 consists of 15 residues. Germline-derived CDR1 and CDR2 are MDHEN and SYDVKM. V was shortened by 1 base and J by 7 bases, with 14 bases between the two germline ends. Use of 60 Vbeta and 13 Jbeta primers characterized the PCR. Original methodology: Later analysis identified 65 million to 80 million unique TCR beta chains, about 10 million shared. Sequencing was performed with immunoSEQ multiplex PCR; in TCRdb, only in-frame clones are kept and a portion is missing. For V, J and clone size, that table is used; D and trimming come from the DNA. Of fewer than 200,000 clones listed, 82% are singletons. Findings and caveats of the study: The authors assumed roughly uniform sequencing depth across donors for presence/absence analyses. TCR beta sequences numbering some 17,000 were associated with HLA alleles at 0.05 false discovery rate in a later analysis. CMV serostatus stood as the only immune exposure information on hand.

This sequence joins TRBV28 and TRBJ1-5, with a weak D call TRBD1 (6 bases). This receptor was obtained from a girl aged 5 to 17 in good health and CMV-seropositive. Source material: PBMCs. CDR3 DNA sequence: TGTGCCAGCAGTTTATCGGGGGGGCCGGTGCAGCCCCAGCATTTT. It specifies CASSLSGGPVQPQHF.